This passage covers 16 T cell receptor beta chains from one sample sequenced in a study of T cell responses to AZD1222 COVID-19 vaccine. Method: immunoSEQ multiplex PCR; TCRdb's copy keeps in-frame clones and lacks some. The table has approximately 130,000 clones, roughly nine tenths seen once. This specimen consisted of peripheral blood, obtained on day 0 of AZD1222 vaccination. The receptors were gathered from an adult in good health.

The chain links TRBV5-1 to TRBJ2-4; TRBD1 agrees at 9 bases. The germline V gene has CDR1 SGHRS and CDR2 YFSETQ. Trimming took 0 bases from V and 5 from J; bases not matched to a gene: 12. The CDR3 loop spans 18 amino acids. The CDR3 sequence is CASSLVGWGQGRENIQYF. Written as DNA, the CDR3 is TGCGCCAGCAGCTTGGTGGGGTGGGGACAGGGCCGAGAAAACATTCAGTACTTC.

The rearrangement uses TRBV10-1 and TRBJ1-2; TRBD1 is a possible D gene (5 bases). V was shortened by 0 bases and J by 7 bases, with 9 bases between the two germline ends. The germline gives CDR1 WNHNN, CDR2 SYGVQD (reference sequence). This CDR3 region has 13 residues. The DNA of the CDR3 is TGCGCCAGCAGTGAGTCCGGGGGATCTGGCTACACCTTC. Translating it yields CASSESGGSGYTF.

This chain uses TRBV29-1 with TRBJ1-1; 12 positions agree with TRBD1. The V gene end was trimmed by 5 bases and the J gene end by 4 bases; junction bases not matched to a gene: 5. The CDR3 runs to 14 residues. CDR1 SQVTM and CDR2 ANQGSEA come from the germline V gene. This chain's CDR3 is CSVWDRGQGTEAFF. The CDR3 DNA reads TGCAGCGTTTGGGACAGGGGGCAGGGCACTGAAGCTTTCTTT.

CDR3 amino acids: CAWSEPGQSNEKLFF. In DNA form, the CDR3 reads TGTGCCTGGAGTGAACCGGGACAGAGTAATGAAAAACTGTTTTTT. The gene calls are TRBV30 and TRBJ1-4; TRBD1 aligns across 7 bases. Germline V gives CDR1 GTSNPN, CDR2 SVGIG (reference sequence). Trimming took 1 base from V and 4 from J; bases not matched to a gene: 6. The CDR3 is 15 residues long.

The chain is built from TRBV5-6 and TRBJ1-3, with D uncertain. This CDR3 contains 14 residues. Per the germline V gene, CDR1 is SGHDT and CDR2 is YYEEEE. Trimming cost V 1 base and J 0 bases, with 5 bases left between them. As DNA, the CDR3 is TGTGCCAGCAGCTTGCCATTCTCTGGAAACACCATATATTTT. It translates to CASSLPFSGNTIYF.

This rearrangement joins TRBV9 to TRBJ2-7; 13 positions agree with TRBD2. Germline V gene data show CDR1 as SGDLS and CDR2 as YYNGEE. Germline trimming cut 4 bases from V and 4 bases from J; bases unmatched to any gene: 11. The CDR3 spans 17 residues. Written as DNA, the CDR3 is TGTGCCAGCAGCCCCACTACTGGACTAGCGGGGGTTTACGAGCAGTACTTC. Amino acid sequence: CASSPTTGLAGVYEQYF.

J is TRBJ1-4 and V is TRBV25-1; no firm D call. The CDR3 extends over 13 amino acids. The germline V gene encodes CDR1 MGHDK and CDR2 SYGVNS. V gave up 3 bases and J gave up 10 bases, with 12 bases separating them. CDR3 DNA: TGTGCCAGCAGTGAGGGGTTAGGTCGAAAACTGTTTTTT. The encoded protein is CASSEGLGRKLFF.

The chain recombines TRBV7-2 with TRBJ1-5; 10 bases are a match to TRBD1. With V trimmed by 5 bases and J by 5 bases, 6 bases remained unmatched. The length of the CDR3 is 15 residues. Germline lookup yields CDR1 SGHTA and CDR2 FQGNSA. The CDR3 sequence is CASSQTGGVDQPQHF. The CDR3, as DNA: TGTGCCAGCAGCCAGACAGGGGGCGTCGATCAGCCCCAGCATTTT.

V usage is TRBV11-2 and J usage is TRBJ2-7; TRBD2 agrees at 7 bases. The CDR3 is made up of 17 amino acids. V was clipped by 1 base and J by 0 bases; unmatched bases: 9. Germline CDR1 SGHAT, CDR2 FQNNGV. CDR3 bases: TGTGCCAGCAGCTTAGGCACGGGAGGTTCACCCTCCTACGAGCAGTACTTC. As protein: CASSLGTGGSPSYEQYF.

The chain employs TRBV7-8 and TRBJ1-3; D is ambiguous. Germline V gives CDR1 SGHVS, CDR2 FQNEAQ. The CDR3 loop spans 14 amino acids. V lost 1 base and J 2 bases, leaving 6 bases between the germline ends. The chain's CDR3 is CASSLGGTGNTIYF. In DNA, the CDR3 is TGTGCCAGCAGCTTAGGAGGGACTGGAAACACCATATATTTT.

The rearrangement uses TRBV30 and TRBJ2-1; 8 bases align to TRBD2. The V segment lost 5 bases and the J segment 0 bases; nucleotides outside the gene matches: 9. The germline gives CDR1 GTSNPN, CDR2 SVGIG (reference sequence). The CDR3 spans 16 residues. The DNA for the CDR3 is TGTGCCTGGGGTATGAGCGGGGGCCTCTCCTACAATGAGCAGTTCTTC. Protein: CAWGMSGGLSYNEQFF.

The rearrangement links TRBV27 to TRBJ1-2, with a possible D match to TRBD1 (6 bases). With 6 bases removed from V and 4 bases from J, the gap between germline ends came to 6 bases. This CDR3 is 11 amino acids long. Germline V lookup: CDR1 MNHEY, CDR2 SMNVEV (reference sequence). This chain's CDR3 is CASRDSYGYTF. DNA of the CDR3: TGTGCCAGCAGGGACAGCTATGGCTACACCTTC.

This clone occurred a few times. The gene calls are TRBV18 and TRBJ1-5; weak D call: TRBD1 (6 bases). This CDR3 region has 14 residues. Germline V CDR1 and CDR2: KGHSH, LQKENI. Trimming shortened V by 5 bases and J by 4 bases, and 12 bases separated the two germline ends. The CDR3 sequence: CASSSTTGNQPQHF. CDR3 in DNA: TGTGCCAGCTCATCTACGACAGGTAATCAGCCCCAGCATTTT.

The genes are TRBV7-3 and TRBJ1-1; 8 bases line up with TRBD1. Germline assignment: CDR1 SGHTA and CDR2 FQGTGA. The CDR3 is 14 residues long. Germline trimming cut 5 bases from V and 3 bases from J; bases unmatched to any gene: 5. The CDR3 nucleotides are TGTGCCAGCAGCGCCACAGGGGGATACACTGAAGCTTTCTTT. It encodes CASSATGGYTEAFF.

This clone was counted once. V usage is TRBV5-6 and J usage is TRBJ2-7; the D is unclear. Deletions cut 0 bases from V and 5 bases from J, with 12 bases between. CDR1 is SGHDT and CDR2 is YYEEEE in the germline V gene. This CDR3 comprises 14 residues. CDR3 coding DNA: TGTGCCAGCAGCTTGGCCGACAATCTCGACGAGCAGTACTTC. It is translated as CASSLADNLDEQYF. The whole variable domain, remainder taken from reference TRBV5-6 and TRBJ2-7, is DAGVTQSPTHLIKTRGQQVTLRCSPKSGHDTVSWYQQALGQGPQFIFQYYEEEERQRGNFPDRFSGHQFPNYSSELNVNALLLGDSALYLCASSLADNLDEQYFGPGTRLTVT.

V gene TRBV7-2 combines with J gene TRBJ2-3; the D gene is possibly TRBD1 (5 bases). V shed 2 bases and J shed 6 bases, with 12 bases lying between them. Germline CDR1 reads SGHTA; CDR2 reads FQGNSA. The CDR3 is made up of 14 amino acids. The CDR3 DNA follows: TGTGCCAGCAGCTTAACCAGGGCAGGTGATACGCAGTATTTT. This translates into CASSLTRAGDTQYF.